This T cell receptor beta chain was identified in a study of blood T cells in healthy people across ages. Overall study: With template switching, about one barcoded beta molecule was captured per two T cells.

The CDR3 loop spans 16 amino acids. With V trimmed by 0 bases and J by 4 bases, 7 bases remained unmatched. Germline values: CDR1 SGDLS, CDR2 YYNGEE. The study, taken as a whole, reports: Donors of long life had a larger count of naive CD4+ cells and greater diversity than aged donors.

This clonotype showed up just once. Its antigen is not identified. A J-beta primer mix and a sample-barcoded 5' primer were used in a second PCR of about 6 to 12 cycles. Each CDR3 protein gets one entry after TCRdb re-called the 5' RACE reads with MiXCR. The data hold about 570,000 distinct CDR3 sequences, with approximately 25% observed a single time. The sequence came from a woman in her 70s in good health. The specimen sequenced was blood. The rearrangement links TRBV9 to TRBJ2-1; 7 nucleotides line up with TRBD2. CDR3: CASSVAPGTIYNEQFF. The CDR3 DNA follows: TGTGCCAGCAGCGTAGCCCCCGGGACTATATACAATGAGCAGTTCTTC.